The next 2 T cell receptor beta chains were all read from a single sample in a study of blood T cell repertoires in COVID-19. Sequenced by immunoSEQ multiplex PCR; TCRdb stores in-frame clones only, minus some. The sample contains 35,000 to 45,000 clones, about 90% of which appear only once. Material: peripheral blood. The source of these receptors is a man in his fifties or sixties with active COVID-19.

This rearrangement joins TRBV12-3 or TRBV12-4 to TRBJ1-1; 9 bases fit TRBD1. J was trimmed by 9 bases and V by 6 bases; bases with no gene match: 8. This CDR3 is 13 amino acids long. The CDR3 DNA reads as TGTGCCAGCAGCCGAAGACAGGGGGAAAAAGCTTTCTTT. Translation gives CASSRRQGEKAFF.

The chain recombines TRBV27 with TRBJ1-2, with 7 bases aligning to TRBD1. Germline CDR1 is MNHEY and CDR2 is SMNVEV (reference sequence). This CDR3 region has 14 residues. The V segment lost 6 bases and the J segment 0 bases; nucleotides outside the gene matches: 4. CDR3 DNA sequence: TGTGCCAGCAGGTCGACAGGGACTAACTATGGCTACACCTTC. Its protein is CASRSTGTNYGYTF.